This T cell receptor (beta chain) was sequenced during a study of blood T cell repertoires in COVID-19 (TCRdb year 2020). In the study overall: Collaborator samples came from the United States, Italy and Spain and covered acute and convalescent phases of COVID-19. The material from the prospective study consisted of cDNA or gDNA derived from T cells, B-cell-depleted T cells, or PBMCs. Subjects who had been exposed to COVID-19, were actively infected with it, or had recovered from it provided the deeply sampled blood TCRbeta repertoires that made up the dataset. The repertoires were made available in a free public database intended to serve as a resource for research on the immune response to SARS-CoV-2. Samples were obtained from the ongoing ImmuneRACE study (first 160 participants) and from some 1,200 subjects provided by 6 global collaborators. A de-identified subject ID, COVID-19 status, age in years and sex were almost always included in the sample metadata. Where available, HLA class I and class II types were obtained from metadata supplied by the sample provider rather than from assay-based typing.

Study-wide conclusions, independent of this receptor: The quantity of clinical and demographic metadata differed by source and by participant and was supplied without curation.

For CDR1 and CDR2, the germline V gene lists SGHRS and YFSETQ. V sheds 4 bases and J sheds 1 base, leaving 14 bases between their ends. From the cysteine through the phenylalanine, the CDR3 covers 15 amino acids. This entry keeps only the CDR3 DNA: 45 bases, framed from base 1. In the prospective study, participants were 18 to 89 years old, resided in 24 geographic areas of the United States, and were enrolled through a virtual design. In the prospective study, participants were assigned to cohorts based on the clinical history participants reported in a screening survey and a study questionnaire. Recovered participants in ImmuneRACE Cohort 3 were defined by two consecutive negative NP/OP PCR tests, clearance by a healthcare professional, or resolution of symptoms. In the prospective study, mobile phlebotomists collected whole blood, serum and a nasopharyngeal or oropharyngeal swab from each participant. Prospective study participants could optionally give additional blood draws and questionnaires over an approximately two-month period. Before DNA extraction, blood samples from the prospective study were shipped at room temperature or frozen.

TCRbeta CDR3 regions were amplified from genomic DNA by means of the immunoSEQ Assay, a bias-controlled multiplex PCR. The published analysis was carried out like this. The number of nucleated cells in each sample was estimated from the amplification of reference gene primers within the assay. To quantify the absolute abundance of each unique TCRbeta CDR3 rearrangement, sequence reads were collapsed and filtered. For each sample, productive Simpson clonality was calculated as the square root of Simpson's diversity index over productive rearrangements. TCRdb mirrors the immuneACCESS table, restricted to in-frame sequences. Some clones are absent from its copies; in checked studies, under half trace to an unresolved V gene, and the reason for the others is unknown. Clone size and V and J calls were adopted from that table, with D and trimming inferred from the DNA. In all, the sample holds 500,000 or so clones, and roughly 90% of those were seen once. Under 0.75% of the sample belongs to the ten largest clones.

Points on this clone: Its antigen is currently not known. Nothing much larger sits one base from this clone, and base qualities are not available.

The sequence links TRBV5-1 to TRBJ1-1; 6 matching bases give a weak D call of TRBD1. Sequencing was carried out using PBMCs or T cells enriched from blood (not recorded which). The sequence came from a woman between 18 and 29 years old who had recovered from COVID-19. The CDR3 is CASSPGGQTNTEAFF. The DNA sequence reads TGCGCCAGCAGCCCGGGTGGACAGACGAACACTGAAGCTTTCTTT.